The entry below gives a single T cell receptor beta chain sequence along with its context. This sample is drawn from a study of CD8 T cells in ankylosing spondylitis. TCRdb reprocessed the 5' RACE reads via MiXCR and lists one record per CDR3 protein. The profile covers under 150,000 distinct CDR3 sequences, with 7% to 9% appearing a single time and 7.3% taken by the ten largest. The germline V and J ends were trimmed by 0 bases and 4 bases, with 15 bases remaining between them. The CDR3 loop spans 16 amino acids. Germline CDR1 reads LGHNA; CDR2 reads YSLEER. Specimen: synovial fluid, either unsorted or a sorted T cell fraction (not recorded which). The rearrangement joins TRBV4-3 to TRBJ1-2; D uncertain. This receptor was taken from a male donor with ankylosing spondylitis. CDR3 protein: CASSQEPEASIYGYTF. The CDR3 DNA reads as TGCGCCAGCAGCCAAGAGCCGGAGGCGAGCATCTATGGCTACACCTTC.